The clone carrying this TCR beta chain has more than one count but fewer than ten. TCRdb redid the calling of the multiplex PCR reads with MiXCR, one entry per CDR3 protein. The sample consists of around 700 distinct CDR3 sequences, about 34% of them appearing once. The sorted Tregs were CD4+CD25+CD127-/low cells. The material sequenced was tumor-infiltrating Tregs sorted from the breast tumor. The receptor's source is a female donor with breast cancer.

CDR3 sequence (DNA): TGTGCCAGCAAGAAGGGACAGGGCCCTGATGGCTACACCTTC. This translates into CASKKGQGPDGYTF. The V gene is TRBV12-3 or TRBV12-4, the J gene TRBJ1-2, with TRBD1 matching over 9 bases. The V and J ends lost 7 bases and 6 bases, in that order; junction bases with no gene match: 9. The CDR3 covers 14 residues.